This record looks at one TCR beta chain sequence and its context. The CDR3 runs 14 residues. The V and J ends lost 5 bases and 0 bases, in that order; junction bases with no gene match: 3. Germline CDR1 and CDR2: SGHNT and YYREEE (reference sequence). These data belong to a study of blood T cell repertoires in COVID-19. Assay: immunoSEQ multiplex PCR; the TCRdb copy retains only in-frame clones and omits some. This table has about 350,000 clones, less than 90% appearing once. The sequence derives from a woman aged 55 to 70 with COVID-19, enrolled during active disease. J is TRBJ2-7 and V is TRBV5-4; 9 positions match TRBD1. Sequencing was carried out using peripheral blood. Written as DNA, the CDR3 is TGTGCCAGCAGGCGACAGGGGGGCTCCTACGAGCAGTACTTC. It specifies CASRRQGGSYEQYF.